The rows below give T cell receptor beta chains drawn from one sample of a study of T cell responses to AZD1222 COVID-19 vaccine. Clones were read by immunoSEQ multiplex PCR, and TCRdb kept only the in-frame ones, dropping some. The table includes around 140,000 clones, around 90% detected once. The source was peripheral blood, collected 28 days after the second AZD1222 dose. The receptors stem from an adult who received the AZD1222 COVID-19 vaccine. CDR3s include the opening cysteine and the closing phenylalanine or tryptophan. The order of the fields is J gene, V gene, CDR3 protein.

j_call: TRBJ1-1; v_call: TRBV5-1; cdr3_aa: CASSLGIGGMNTEAFF
j_call: TRBJ1-3; v_call: TRBV28; cdr3_aa: CASSLRDSRNTIYF
j_call: TRBJ2-7; v_call: TRBV4-1; cdr3_aa: CASSQDPQGNYEQYF
j_call: TRBJ1-1; v_call: TRBV11-2; cdr3_aa: CASSLEQGAGAFF
j_call: TRBJ2-7; v_call: TRBV4-1; cdr3_aa: CASSQGTAVYEQYF
j_call: TRBJ2-7; v_call: TRBV28; cdr3_aa: CASRTSGMYEQYF
j_call: TRBJ1-6; v_call: TRBV9; cdr3_aa: CASSVGLGGNSPLHF
j_call: TRBJ2-2; v_call: TRBV27; cdr3_aa: CASSPYMTGRGGGELFF
j_call: TRBJ2-7; v_call: TRBV4-1; cdr3_aa: CASSQASTSAYEQYF
j_call: TRBJ1-1; v_call: TRBV29-1; cdr3_aa: CSVTGQMNTEAFF
j_call: TRBJ1-2; v_call: TRBV9; cdr3_aa: CASSLLGYGYTF
j_call: TRBJ1-2; v_call: TRBV28; cdr3_aa: CASSPLWTGFGYTF
j_call: TRBJ1-1; v_call: TRBV3-1/TRBV3-2; cdr3_aa: CASSPGTGYTEAFF
j_call: TRBJ1-5; v_call: TRBV28; cdr3_aa: CASEPLAGASNQPQHF
j_call: TRBJ2-7; v_call: TRBV19; cdr3_aa: CASSMIGKPNEQYF
j_call: TRBJ1-5; v_call: TRBV5-1; cdr3_aa: CASSPDNSNQPQHF
j_call: TRBJ1-4; v_call: TRBV5-1; cdr3_aa: CASSLRQGGEKLFF
j_call: TRBJ2-1; v_call: TRBV9; cdr3_aa: CASSSSGSGYNEQFF
j_call: TRBJ2-1; v_call: TRBV5-1; cdr3_aa: CASTSLSSYNEQFF
j_call: TRBJ1-5; v_call: TRBV2; cdr3_aa: CASRGQLGGNQPQHF
j_call: TRBJ1-2; v_call: TRBV27; cdr3_aa: CASSLQGTIGYGYTF
j_call: TRBJ2-3; v_call: TRBV14; cdr3_aa: CASSRLDTQYF
j_call: TRBJ2-7; v_call: TRBV2; cdr3_aa: CASSRTSGSYEQYF
j_call: TRBJ1-3; v_call: TRBV4-2; cdr3_aa: CASSQGRATGNTIYF
j_call: TRBJ1-4; v_call: TRBV28; cdr3_aa: CASSFPDSYNEKLFF
j_call: TRBJ2-2; v_call: TRBV19; cdr3_aa: CASSISGNLVGELFF
j_call: TRBJ2-5; v_call: TRBV6-5; cdr3_aa: CASSTSPPGTQYF
j_call: TRBJ2-7; v_call: TRBV10-3; cdr3_aa: CAIKLADEHSYEQYF
j_call: TRBJ1-2; v_call: TRBV6-5; cdr3_aa: CASSYGQANYGYTF
j_call: TRBJ2-7; v_call: TRBV4-1; cdr3_aa: CASSQAIGGFDEQYF
j_call: TRBJ2-5; v_call: TRBV10-3; cdr3_aa: CAISQSEVAGAQETQYF
j_call: TRBJ1-4; v_call: TRBV5-1; cdr3_aa: CASSLSGGLSEKLFF
j_call: TRBJ2-3; v_call: TRBV2; cdr3_aa: CASSADTQYF
j_call: TRBJ2-7; v_call: TRBV19; cdr3_aa: CASSPRTRTLSYEQYF
j_call: TRBJ2-7; v_call: TRBV7-9; cdr3_aa: CASGPNSEEQYF
j_call: TRBJ2-7; v_call: TRBV27; cdr3_aa: CASWDRGILYEQYF